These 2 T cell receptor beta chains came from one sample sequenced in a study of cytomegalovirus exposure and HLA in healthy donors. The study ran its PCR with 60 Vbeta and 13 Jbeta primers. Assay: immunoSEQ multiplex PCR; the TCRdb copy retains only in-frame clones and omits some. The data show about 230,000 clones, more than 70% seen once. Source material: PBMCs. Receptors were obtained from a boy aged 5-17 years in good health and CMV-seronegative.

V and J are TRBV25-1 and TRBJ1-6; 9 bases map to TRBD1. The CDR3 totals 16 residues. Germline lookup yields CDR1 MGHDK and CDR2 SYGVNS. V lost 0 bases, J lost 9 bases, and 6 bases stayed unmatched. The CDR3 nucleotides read TGTGCCAGCAGTGAATACCGACAGGGGGACATTTCACCCCTCCACTTT. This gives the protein CASSEYRQGDISPLHF.

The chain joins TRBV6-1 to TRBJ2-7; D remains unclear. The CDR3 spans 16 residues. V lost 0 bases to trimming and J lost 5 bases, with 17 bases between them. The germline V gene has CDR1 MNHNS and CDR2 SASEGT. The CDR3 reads CASSEAVRQVTHEQYF. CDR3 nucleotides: TGTGCCAGCAGTGAAGCTGTGCGGCAAGTAACGCACGAGCAGTACTTC.